This is a list of T cell receptor beta chains from one sample in a study of blood T cell repertoires in COVID-19. TCRdb's table, derived via immunoSEQ multiplex PCR, lists solely in-frame clones and lacks some. In the table there are around 130,000 clones, 87% of which are singletons. Specimen: peripheral blood. The receptor source for this set is a woman aged 55-70 years with acute or convalescent COVID-19. CDR3s include the opening cysteine and the closing phenylalanine or tryptophan. The D gene is left open where the match is weak. The listing skips clone size in some rows; elsewhere it reads once, few, many or a size class.

TRBJ1-6,TRBV6-4,few,NA,TGTGCCAGCAGTCTCGGGAGTTCAAATTCACCCCTCCACTTT,CASSLGSSNSPLHF
TRBJ2-1,TRBV5-1,NA,TRBD2,TGCGCCAGCAGCTTCGCCCCTAGACTAGCGGGAGTCGGTGAGCAGTTCTTC,CASSFAPRLAGVGEQFF
TRBJ1-2,TRBV30,NA,TRBD1,TGTGCCTGGAATGATTTCGGGACAGGAGCTAACTATGGCTACACCTTC,CAWNDFGTGANYGYTF
TRBJ2-5,TRBV29-1,NA,TRBD2,TGCAGCGGATCCGGTATAGCGGGAGGAGAGACCCAGTACTTC,CSGSGIAGGETQYF
TRBJ1-6,TRBV3-1/TRBV3-2,NA,TRBD1,TGTGCCAGCAGCCAAGGGGGGACAGGGGGCCTTTCACCCCTCCACTTT,CASSQGGTGGLSPLHF
TRBJ2-4,TRBV28,NA,TRBD2,TGTGCCAGCAGTTTAATAGCGGGAGACATTCAGTACTTC,CASSLIAGDIQYF
TRBJ2-2,TRBV19,NA,NA,TGTGCCAGTAGTATCCCAGGTGGCACCGGGGAGCTGTTTTTT,CASSIPGGTGELFF
TRBJ1-5,TRBV2,NA,NA,TGTGCCAGCAGCTTAGAAGAGGGCATAAGCAATCAGCCCCAGCATTTT,CASSLEEGISNQPQHF
TRBJ2-1,TRBV4-2,NA,TRBD2,TGTGCCAGCAGCCAAGGTCGATTGGCTAGCGGGAGTGATGAGCAGTTCTTC,CASSQGRLASGSDEQFF
TRBJ2-7,TRBV20-1,NA,TRBD2,TGCAGTGCTAGTGCGACTAGCGGGCTTTCCCCCTACGAGCAGTACTTC,CSASATSGLSPYEQYF
TRBJ2-1,TRBV10-3,NA,NA,TGTGCCATCCAGGAGTCAGGGATGGGTAGCTCCTACAATGAGCAGTTCTTC,CAIQESGMGSSYNEQFF
TRBJ2-5,TRBV5-1,NA,NA,TGCGCCAGCAGCTTGAGGAGGGGACAAGAGACCCAGTACTTC,CASSLRRGQETQYF
TRBJ2-1,TRBV7-9,NA,TRBD2,TGTGCCAGCAGCTTAGGGGCTAGCGGGAGTATCTACAATGAGCAGTTCTTC,CASSLGASGSIYNEQFF
TRBJ2-5,TRBV6-4,NA,NA,TGTGCCAGCAGTGACTCGAAGACAGTCCAAGAGACCCAGTACTTC,CASSDSKTVQETQYF
TRBJ1-2,TRBV28,once,NA,TGTGCCAGCAGTTTTGGGGCGTCAAACTATGGCTACACCTTC,CASSFGASNYGYTF
TRBJ1-2,TRBV4-2,NA,TRBD1,TGTGCCAGCAGCCAAGAAACGGGCAGGGGGGACTATGGCTACACCTTC,CASSQETGRGDYGYTF